A single sample is the source of the 7 T cell receptor beta chains below, sequenced in a study of T-cell memory formation after mild COVID-19. One entry per CDR3 protein, called by TCRdb with MiXCR from the 5' RACE reads. The table shows approximately 400,000 distinct CDR3 sequences, with 20% to 25% occurring only once. The sequenced sample consisted of PBMCs or a T cell subset sorted from them (not recorded which). The source of these receptors is an adult woman who had mild COVID-19 (a few samples of this study predate the infection). Cell type and time point are not known.

The chain links TRBV6-8 to TRBJ1-1; D call uncertain. Germline V gene sequence: CDR1 MNHGY, CDR2 SAAAGT. V lost 10 bases to trimming and J lost 5 bases, with 2 bases between them. This CDR3 contains 8 residues. The CDR3 is CATTEAFF. In DNA form, the CDR3 reads TGTGCCACGACTGAAGCTTTCTTT.

This clonotype was seen only once. V gene TRBV12-3 or TRBV12-4 combines with J gene TRBJ2-7, with 7 bases lining up with TRBD1. The CDR3 totals 15 residues. Trimming took 5 bases from V and 0 from J; bases not matched to a gene: 7. CDR3 protein: CASSETGTVSYEQYF. Here the CDR3 DNA reads TGTGCCAGCAGTGAAACCGGGACAGTCTCCTACGAGCAGTACTTC.

The V and J genes are TRBV5-6 and TRBJ2-1, with 9 bases fitting TRBD2. Germline-derived CDR1 and CDR2 are SGHDT and YYEEEE. This CDR3 is built from 19 residues. The V gene end was trimmed by 1 base and the J gene end by 0 bases; junction bases not matched to a gene: 11. CDR3 nucleotides: TGTGCCAGCAGCTTGTGGGCGCGGGAGGGCTTTAGCTCCTACAATGAGCAGTTCTTC. This gives the protein CASSLWAREGFSSYNEQFF.

This clonotype was found a few times. The chain links TRBV20-1 to TRBJ2-1; 7 bases are shared with TRBD2. This CDR3 spans 15 amino acids. The V and J ends lost 5 bases and 3 bases, in that order; junction bases with no gene match: 10. From germline, CDR1 is DFQATT and CDR2 SNEGSKA (reference sequence). CDR3 in DNA: TGCAGTGCTGGGTGGCGGGAGCGCATCTACAATGAGCAGTTCTTC. It codes for CSAGWRERIYNEQFF.

J is TRBJ2-1 and V is TRBV5-1, with D perhaps matching TRBD1 or TRBD2 (5 bases each). The germline V and J ends were trimmed by 4 bases and 0 bases, with 20 bases remaining between them. The CDR3 sequence is 18 residues long. Germline V lookup: CDR1 SGHRS, CDR2 YFSETQ. CDR3 region: CASSRTGTSSFSYNEQFF. The CDR3 DNA reads TGCGCCAGCAGCCGAACCGGGACCTCCTCATTCTCCTACAATGAGCAGTTCTTC.

The genes are TRBV20-1 and TRBJ1-2; TRBD1 aligns across 9 bases. Trimming at V came to 5 bases and at J to 4 bases, leaving 8 bases not matched to a gene. The CDR3 covers 14 residues. Per the germline V gene, CDR1 is DFQATT and CDR2 is SNEGSKA (reference sequence). CDR3: CSAVPRDRAYGYTF. The CDR3 bases are TGCAGTGCTGTCCCACGGGACAGGGCCTATGGCTACACCTTC.

In this sample, this clonotype turned up a few times. V and J are TRBV2 and TRBJ1-1, with 7 nucleotides matching TRBD1. The CDR3 contains 13 residues. CDR1 is SNHLY and CDR2 is FYNNEI in the germline V gene. The V and J ends lost 7 bases and 5 bases, in that order; junction bases with no gene match: 7. CDR3 nucleotides: TGTGCCAGCATCCGACAGGGTTATACTGAAGCTTTCTTT. This encodes CASIRQGYTEAFF.